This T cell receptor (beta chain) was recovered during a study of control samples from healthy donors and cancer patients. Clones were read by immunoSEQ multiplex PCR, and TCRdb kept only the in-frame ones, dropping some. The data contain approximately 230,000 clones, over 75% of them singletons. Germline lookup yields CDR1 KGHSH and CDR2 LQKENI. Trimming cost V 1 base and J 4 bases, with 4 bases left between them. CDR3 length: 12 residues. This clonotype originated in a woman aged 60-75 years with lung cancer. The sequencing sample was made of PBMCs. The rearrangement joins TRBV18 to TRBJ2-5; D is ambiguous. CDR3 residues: CASSPLGETQYF. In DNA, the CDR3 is TGTGCCAGCTCACCACTAGGAGAGACCCAGTACTTC.